A selection of T cell receptor beta chains follows, all from one sample in a study of T cell responses to AZD1222 COVID-19 vaccine. Sequencing used immunoSEQ multiplex PCR; TCRdb keeps in-frame clones, though not all of them. The profile shows about 200,000 clones, approximately 94% of them singletons. The material was peripheral blood, obtained 28 days after the second dose of the MenACWY control vaccine. Source of these receptors: an adult who received the MenACWY meningococcal vaccine as a control. CDR3s include the opening cysteine and the closing phenylalanine or tryptophan. A D gene is named only where the DNA matches it firmly. A row's size may be missing; if present it is once, few, many or a size class.

>TRBV19|-|TRBJ2-7|-
TGTGCCAGTAGTATTTCCAGGGGCTCAACCTACGAGCAGTACTTC
CASSISRGSTYEQYF
>TRBV4-3|-|TRBJ1-1|-
TGCGCCAGCAGCCCCTCCGAGAGGGACATCAGTGATGAAGCTTTCTTT
CASSPSERDISDEAFF
>TRBV6-5|-|TRBJ2-5|-
TGTGCCAGCATCGATGGGGGGGGCGCATATGAGACCCAGTACTTC
CASIDGGGAYETQYF
>TRBV29-1|-|TRBJ1-4|-
TGCAGCGTTGAAGACAGGTATAATCTGGAACTGTTTTTT
CSVEDRYNLELFF
>TRBV19|-|TRBJ2-1|few
TGTGCCAGTAGTCCCTCCTACAATGAGCAGTTCTTC
CASSPSYNEQFF
>TRBV9|-|TRBJ2-3|-
TGTGCCAGCAGCGTAGTGGGGGTGGTCACAGATACGCAGTATTTT
CASSVVGVVTDTQYF
>TRBV27|TRBD2|TRBJ2-7|-
TGTGCCAGCAGTTCGGGGACTACATACGAGCAGTACTTC
CASSSGTTYEQYF
>TRBV7-3|TRBD2|TRBJ2-3|-
TGTGCCAGCAGCTTATCTACTAGCGGGGGGGATACAGATACGCAGTATTTT
CASSLSTSGGDTDTQYF
>TRBV5-1|TRBD1|TRBJ2-1|-
TGCGCCAGCAGCTTGACCAACGGACAGGTCTCTCATGAGCAGTTCTTC
CASSLTNGQVSHEQFF
>TRBV18|-|TRBJ1-6|-
TGTGCCAGCTCACCAGCGGACGCGGGGGCTGGCAATTCACCCCTCCACTTT
CASSPADAGAGNSPLHF
>TRBV5-1|-|TRBJ1-4|-
TGCGCCAGCAGCCAGGACGGACCTAATGAAAAACTGTTTTTT
CASSQDGPNEKLFF
>TRBV28|TRBD1|TRBJ1-5|-
TGTGCCAGCAGTCCCTCCGGACAGGGCCCGCAGCCCCAGCATTTT
CASSPSGQGPQPQHF
>TRBV28|-|TRBJ1-4|-
TGTGCCAGCAGTTTCGGCCAGGGGAGGGACCGCGATCCTAATGAAAAACTGTTTTTT
CASSFGQGRDRDPNEKLFF
>TRBV28|-|TRBJ1-2|-
TGTGCCAGCAGTTTATTAGGCAGGGACGGTAACTATGGCTACACCTTC
CASSLLGRDGNYGYTF
>TRBV5-1|-|TRBJ2-3|-
TGCGCCAGCAGTCTAGCGACTAGCACAGATACGCAGTATTTT
CASSLATSTDTQYF
>TRBV6-5|-|TRBJ2-2|-
TGTGCCAGCACCACCCCCAGGGGATACACCGGGGAGCTGTTTTTT
CASTTPRGYTGELFF
>TRBV11-2|-|TRBJ2-1|few
TGTGCCAGCAGCCGCCCCCGGGACGCCTACAATGAGCAGTTCTTC
CASSRPRDAYNEQFF
>TRBV9|-|TRBJ2-7|once
TGTGCCAGCAGCGTAGGGACAGTAGTCTCCTACGAGCAGTACTTC
CASSVGTVVSYEQYF